This T cell receptor beta chain was sequenced for a study of blood T cell repertoires in COVID-19. Study at large: COVID-19 samples from acute and convalescent phases originated in the United States, Italy and Spain.

V lost 4 bases and J lost 4; bases outside the gene matches: 10. The CDR3 length is 16 residues. Germline CDR1 MGHRA, CDR2 YSYEKL. Cohorts were assigned according to the clinical history that participants reported. As originally analysed: By means of reference gene primer amplification, nucleated cell counts were estimated. This table comes from immunoSEQ multiplex PCR, and its TCRdb copy is limited to in-frame clones, with some not included. The V and J calls and clone size were taken over from that table, and D and trimming were inferred from the DNA. The sample contains 150,000 or so clones, approximately 80% of which appear only once.

The rearrangement links TRBV4-1 to TRBJ2-3, with 8 nucleotides matching TRBD2. This clonotype originated in a man in his 70s who had been exposed to COVID-19. Sequencing was performed on PBMCs or T cells enriched from blood (not recorded which). The CDR3 spells CASSRLAGRDPDTQYF. CDR3 nucleotide sequence: TGCGCCAGCAGCCGTTTAGCGGGGCGAGACCCAGATACGCAGTATTTT.